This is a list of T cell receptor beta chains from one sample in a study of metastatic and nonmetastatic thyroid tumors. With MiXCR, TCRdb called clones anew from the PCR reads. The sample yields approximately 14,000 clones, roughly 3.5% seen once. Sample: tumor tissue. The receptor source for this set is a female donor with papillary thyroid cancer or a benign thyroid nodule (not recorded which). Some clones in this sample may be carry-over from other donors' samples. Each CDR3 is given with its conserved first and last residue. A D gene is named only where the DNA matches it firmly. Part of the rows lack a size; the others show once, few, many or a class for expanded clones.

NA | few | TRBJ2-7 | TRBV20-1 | TGCAGTGCGGTAGTCCCAATTACCTACGAGCAGTACTTC | CSAVVPITYEQYF
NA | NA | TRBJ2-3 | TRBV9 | TGTGCCAGCAGCGACACATTTAGTGGGAGCGAGACAGATACGCAGTATTTT | CASSDTFSGSETDTQYF
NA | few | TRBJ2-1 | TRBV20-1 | TGCAGTGCTAGAGGGGGCTTTGAGCAGTTCTTC | CSARGGFEQFF
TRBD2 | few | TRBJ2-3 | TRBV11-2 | TGTGCCAGCAGCCCCCGACTAGCGCGCGCAGATACGCAGTATTTT | CASSPRLARADTQYF
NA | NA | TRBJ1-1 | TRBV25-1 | TGTGCCAGCAGTGACGGATTGAACACTGAAGCTTTCTTT | CASSDGLNTEAFF
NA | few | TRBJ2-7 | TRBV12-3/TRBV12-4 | TGTGCCAGCAGTTTTAACTACGAGCAGTACTTC | CASSFNYEQYF
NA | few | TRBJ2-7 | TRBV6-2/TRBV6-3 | TGTGCCAGCAGTGGGATCGGACAGTTGCGCGAGCAGTACTTC | CASSGIGQLREQYF
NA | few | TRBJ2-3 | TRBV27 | TGTGCCAGCAGTTTATCAATCCGGGGGCGTACAGATACGCAGTATTTT | CASSLSIRGRTDTQYF
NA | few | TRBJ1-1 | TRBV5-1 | TGCGCCAGCAGCTTGGAATCCCAGTTTGAAGCTTTCTTT | CASSLESQFEAFF
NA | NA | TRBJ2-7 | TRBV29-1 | TGCAGCGCCGGGCCGTCAGTCGGCGAGCAGTACTTC | CSAGPSVGEQYF
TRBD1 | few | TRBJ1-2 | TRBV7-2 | TGTGCCAGCAGCTTAGTCGCGGACAGGAACTATGGCTACACCTTC | CASSLVADRNYGYTF
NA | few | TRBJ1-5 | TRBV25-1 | TGTGCCAGCAGTGATTCAGGTAACAATCAGCCCCAGCATTTT | CASSDSGNNQPQHF
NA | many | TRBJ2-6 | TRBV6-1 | TGTGCCAGCAGCCTCAGGGTTTCCGGGGCCAACGTCCTGACTTTC | CASSLRVSGANVLTF
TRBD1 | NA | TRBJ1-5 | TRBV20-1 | TGCAGTGCTAGAACAGGGGGATCTGGGCCCCAGCATTTT | CSARTGGSGPQHF
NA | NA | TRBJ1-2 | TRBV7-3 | TGTGCCAGCAGCCGAGGGGGTGGTAACTATGGCTACACCTTC | CASSRGGGNYGYTF
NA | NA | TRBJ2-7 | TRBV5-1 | TGCGCCAGCAGCTTGGAGACAGCGCCCTACGAGCAGTACTTC | CASSLETAPYEQYF
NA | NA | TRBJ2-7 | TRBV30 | TGTGCCTGGAGTTTAATTGACGCCGCCGAGCAGTACTTC | CAWSLIDAAEQYF